This is a list of T cell receptor beta chains from one sample in a study of CD8 T cells in ankylosing spondylitis. TCRdb reprocessed the 5' RACE reads via MiXCR and lists one record per CDR3 protein. The sample has some 200,000 distinct CDR3 sequences, about 13% seen once; the top ten hold more than 15%. Material: blood, either unsorted or a sorted T cell fraction (not recorded which). These receptors were obtained from a male donor with ankylosing spondylitis or in good health (not recorded which). The CDR3 runs from the conserved cysteine through the conserved F or W. The D gene is left open where the match is weak. Rows give clone size only sometimes, using once, few, many, or a class for an expanded clone.

>TRBV20-1|-|few|TRBJ2-5
TGCAGTGCTAGAGACCAACTAGAGCTCCTCGGAGAGACCCAGTACTTC
CSARDQLELLGETQYF
>TRBV4-1|-|few|TRBJ2-7
TGCGCCAGCAGCCAAGGGGACATCGAGCCGATCGAGCAGTACTTC
CASSQGDIEPIEQYF
>TRBV5-1|TRBD2|-|TRBJ2-1
TGCGCCAGCAGCTTGGGGGTAGCGGGGGGCCTATACAATGAGCAGTTCTTC
CASSLGVAGGLYNEQFF
>TRBV30|-|few|TRBJ2-2
TGTGCCTGGACCCAACGGTGGGCGGGGGCCCCAGGCGGGGAGCTGTTTTTT
CAWTQRWAGAPGGELFF
>TRBV27|-|-|TRBJ1-5
TGTGCCAGCAGGCAGGGTATGAGCAATCAGCCCCAGCATTTT
CASRQGMSNQPQHF
>TRBV30|-|-|TRBJ2-7
TGTGCCTGGAGGGGGCCAAGAGCCGAGCAGTACTTC
CAWRGPRAEQYF
>TRBV4-1|TRBD2|many|TRBJ2-2
TGCGCCAGCAGCCAAGAGACGGGGGGCACCGGGGAGCTGTTTTTT
CASSQETGGTGELFF
>TRBV27|-|-|TRBJ2-7
TGTGCCAGCAGAGCCGGTGGTTGGGGATACGAGCAGTACTTC
CASRAGGWGYEQYF
>TRBV4-1|-|few|TRBJ1-6
TGCGCCAGCAGCCATCCGGGGGGAAGGAATTCACCCCTCCACTTT
CASSHPGGRNSPLHF
>TRBV2|-|few|TRBJ2-5
TGTGCCAGCAGTGAATGGGGGGGGCGCCGAGAGACCCAGTACTTC
CASSEWGGRRETQYF
>TRBV4-1|-|few|TRBJ2-5
TGCGCCAGCAGCCAAAGGTATACTGGGGGAGAGACCCAGTACTTC
CASSQRYTGGETQYF
>TRBV20-1|-|-|TRBJ1-5
TGCAGTGCTAGAGGCAGAGGGGCCTTAAACAATCAGCCCCAGCATTTT
CSARGRGALNNQPQHF
>TRBV4-1|-|-|TRBJ2-1
TGCGCCAGCAGCCGGAGCGAAAGCTCCTACAATGAGCAGTTCTTC
CASSRSESSYNEQFF
>TRBV7-9|TRBD1|few|TRBJ1-1
TGTGCCAGCAGCCCGGTTACAGGGGTGGGCACTGAAGCTTTCTTT
CASSPVTGVGTEAFF
>TRBV24-1|-|many|TRBJ2-2
TGTGCCACCAGTGTGACCGGCAGCGACACCGGGGAGCTGTTTTTT
CATSVTGSDTGELFF
>TRBV27|-|many|TRBJ2-3
TGTGTCTCATGTCAGCGGCAGGTCGGAACAGATACGCAGTATTTT
CVSCQRQVGTDTQYF
>TRBV18|-|-|TRBJ2-1
TGTGCCAGCTCACCAGCTAGCGTCCCCGACAATGAGCAGTTCTTC
CASSPASVPDNEQFF
>TRBV4-1|TRBD1|-|TRBJ2-1
TGCGCCAGCAGCGGGGACAGGGGATATGAGCAGTTCTTC
CASSGDRGYEQFF
>TRBV6-1|TRBD1|few|TRBJ2-5
TGTGCCAGCAGAAACCGGGACAGGGCCCAGGAGACCCAGTACTTC
CASRNRDRAQETQYF
>TRBV28|TRBD2|-|TRBJ2-3
TGTGCCAGCAGTTTAAGTAGGCGGGGGGGCACAGATACGCAGTATTTT
CASSLSRRGGTDTQYF
>TRBV6-1|-|once|TRBJ2-7
TGTGCCAGCAGTGTAGAGGGAGTATACTACGAGCAGTACTTC
CASSVEGVYYEQYF
>TRBV10-2|TRBD2|few|TRBJ2-5
TGCGCCAGCAGTCAGTTAGCGGGGGGTCGCGAGACCCAGTACTTC
CASSQLAGGRETQYF
>TRBV6-8|-|few|TRBJ1-1
TGTGCCGGCTTACTAGGTACTGAAGCTTTCTTT
CAGLLGTEAFF
>TRBV12-3/TRBV12-4|-|-|TRBJ1-2
TGTGCCAGCACCGCCGACTCGGTCCCCTATGGCTACACCTTC
CASTADSVPYGYTF
>TRBV13|-|few|TRBJ2-1
TGTGCCAGCAGTTCGAGGCGCCGTTTTGTGGAGCAGTTCTTC
CASSSRRRFVEQFF
>TRBV4-1|-|many|TRBJ2-7
TGCGCCAGCAGCCAAGAGACGGTACCGAGCTACGAGCAGTACTTC
CASSQETVPSYEQYF
>TRBV5-1|-|few|TRBJ2-7
TGCGCCAGCAGCTCGTGGGACAACTCCTACGAGCAGTACTTC
CASSSWDNSYEQYF
>TRBV7-2|-|-|TRBJ2-6
TGTGCCAGCAGCCACGCTGGGGCCAACGTCCTGACTTTC
CASSHAGANVLTF
>TRBV7-9|-|few|TRBJ2-4
TGTGCCAGCAGCCCACCCTTGGAGAACATTCAGTACTTC
CASSPPLENIQYF
>TRBV7-9|-|-|TRBJ2-5
TGTGCCAGCAGTCCTCCAAGGGTTGGCGAGACCCAGTACTTC
CASSPPRVGETQYF
>TRBV13|TRBD2|few|TRBJ2-3
TGTGCCAGCAGCACTTCTCTCCTAGCGGGAGCCTCAGATACGCAGTATTTT
CASSTSLLAGASDTQYF
>TRBV11-2|TRBD2|few|TRBJ2-7
TGTGCCAGCAGCCCCGGGACTAGCGGGAGGGCCCGGCACTACGAGCAGTACTTC
CASSPGTSGRARHYEQYF
>TRBV4-1|-|-|TRBJ1-1
TGCGCCAGCAGCCAAGGACTTGACGGCACTGAAGCTTTCTTT
CASSQGLDGTEAFF
>TRBV6-5|-|many|TRBJ2-7
TGTGCCAGCAGTTACACCAGTAGCTCCTACGAGCAGTACTTC
CASSYTSSSYEQYF
>TRBV6-5|-|few|TRBJ2-3
TGTGCCAGCAGTTCAGATAGGGGGGGTGGCACAGATACGCAGTATTTT
CASSSDRGGGTDTQYF
>TRBV19|-|-|TRBJ2-3
TGTGCCAGTAAGGGAATTAGCAATACAGATACGCAGTATTTT
CASKGISNTDTQYF